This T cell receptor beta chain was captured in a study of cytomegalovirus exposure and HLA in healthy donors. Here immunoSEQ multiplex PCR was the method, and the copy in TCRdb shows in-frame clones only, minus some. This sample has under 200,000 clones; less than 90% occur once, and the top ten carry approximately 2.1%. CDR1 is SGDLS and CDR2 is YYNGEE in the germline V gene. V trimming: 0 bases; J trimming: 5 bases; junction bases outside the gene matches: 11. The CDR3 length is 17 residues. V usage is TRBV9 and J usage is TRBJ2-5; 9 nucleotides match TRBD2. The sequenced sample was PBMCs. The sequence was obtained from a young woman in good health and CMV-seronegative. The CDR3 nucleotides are TGTGCCAGCAGCGTAGAATTAGGGCTAGCGGGGCTGGAGACCCAGTACTTC. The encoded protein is CASSVELGLAGLETQYF.